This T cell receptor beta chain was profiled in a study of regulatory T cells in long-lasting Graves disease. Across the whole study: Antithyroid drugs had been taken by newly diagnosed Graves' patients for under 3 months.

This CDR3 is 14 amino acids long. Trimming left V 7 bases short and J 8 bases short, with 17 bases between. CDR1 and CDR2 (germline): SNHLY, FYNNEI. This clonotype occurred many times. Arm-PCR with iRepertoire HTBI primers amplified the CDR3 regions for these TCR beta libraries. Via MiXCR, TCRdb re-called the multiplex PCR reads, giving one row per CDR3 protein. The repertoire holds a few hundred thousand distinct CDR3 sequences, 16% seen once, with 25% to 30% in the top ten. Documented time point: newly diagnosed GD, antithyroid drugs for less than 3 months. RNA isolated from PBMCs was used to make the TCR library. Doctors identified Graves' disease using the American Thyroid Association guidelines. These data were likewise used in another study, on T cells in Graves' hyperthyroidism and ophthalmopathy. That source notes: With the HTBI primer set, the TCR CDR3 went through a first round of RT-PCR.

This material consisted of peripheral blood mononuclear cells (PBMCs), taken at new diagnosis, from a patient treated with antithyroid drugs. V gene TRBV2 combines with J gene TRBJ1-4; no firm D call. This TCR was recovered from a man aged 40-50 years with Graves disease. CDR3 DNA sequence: TGTGCCAGCACCCCCCCCCCAGGACGAGAAAAACTGTTTTTT. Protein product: CASTPPPGREKLFF. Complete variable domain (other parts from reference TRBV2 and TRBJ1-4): EPEVTQTPSHQVTQMGQEVILRCVPISNHLYFYWYRQILGQKVEFLVSFYNNEISEKSEIFDDQFSVERPDGSNFTLKIRSTKLEDSAMYFCASTPPPGREKLFFGSGTQLSVL.